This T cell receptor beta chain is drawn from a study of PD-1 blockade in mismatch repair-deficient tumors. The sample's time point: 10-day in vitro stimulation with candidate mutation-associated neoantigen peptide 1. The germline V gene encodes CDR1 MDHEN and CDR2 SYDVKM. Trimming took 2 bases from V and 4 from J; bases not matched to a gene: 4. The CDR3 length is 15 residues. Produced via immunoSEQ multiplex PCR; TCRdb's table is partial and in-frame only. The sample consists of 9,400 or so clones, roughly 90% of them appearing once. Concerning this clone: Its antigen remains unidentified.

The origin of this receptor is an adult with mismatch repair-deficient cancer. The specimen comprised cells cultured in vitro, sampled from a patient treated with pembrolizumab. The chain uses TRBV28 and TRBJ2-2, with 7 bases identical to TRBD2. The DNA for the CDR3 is TGTGCCAGCAGTTTAGGCGGGAGCCGCACCGGGGAGCTGTTTTTT. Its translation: CASSLGGSRTGELFF.